The clone carrying this T cell receptor beta chain was detected only a few times. The antigen is unknown. The repertoire was sequenced with immunoSEQ multiplex PCR; TCRdb's copy has only in-frame clones and lacks some. Among fewer than 200,000 clones listed, approximately 86% were seen once. CDR1 MNHEY and CDR2 SMNVEV come from the germline V gene (reference sequence). Trimming shortened V by 5 bases and J by 7 bases, and 15 bases separated the two germline ends. The CDR3 is made up of 15 amino acids. The sample is drawn from a study of cytomegalovirus exposure and HLA in healthy donors. Study as a whole: Later, an analysis reported that the 95 to 150 validation repertoires had used the same platform as the 666 first-cohort repertoires.

The study, taken as a whole, reports: According to a later analysis, TCR clusters from the first cohort tended to co-occur in the 100 to 150 validation repertoires. The study recorded fewer than 200 TCR beta chains that were cytomegalovirus-associated. High sensitivity and specificity were reportedly achieved when the classifier diagnosed cytomegalovirus status.

V usage is TRBV27 and J usage is TRBJ1-6, with D possibly TRBD1 on 5 matching bases. The material sequenced was PBMCs. The receptor comes from a man aged 18 to 29 in good health and CMV-seropositive. The CDR3, as DNA: TGTGCCAGCAGTCCCCACAGGAGGGGAAATTCACCCCTCCACTTT. It encodes CASSPHRRGNSPLHF.